This T cell receptor beta chain was captured by sequencing in a study of T cell responses to AZD1222 COVID-19 vaccine. Study-level results: Nearly half of spike-specific TCRs reportedly target variant regions that are unmutated in the B.1.351 and B.1.1.7 variants. Repertoires were collected only later (after the peak T cell response had occurred). Once two AZD1222 doses were given, Spike-specific TCR breadth and depth went up.

As regards this clone: Its matching antigen is unknown.

The repertoire was sequenced with immunoSEQ multiplex PCR; TCRdb's copy has only in-frame clones and lacks some. This sample has over 65,000 clones, with about 90% found just once. This TCR derives from an adult in good health. The sequenced sample was peripheral blood, obtained on day 0 of AZD1222 vaccination.

CDR3 residues: CASSLFGANTGELFF. The DNA of the CDR3 is TGCGCCAGCAGCCTCTTTGGGGCGAACACCGGGGAGCTGTTTTTT. This chain connects TRBV5-1 to TRBJ2-2; D not certain. Per germline, CDR1 SGHRS and CDR2 YFSETQ. Trimming removed 4 bases from V and 0 bases from J, with 10 bases in between. There are 15 residues in the CDR3. Variable domain in full (rest from reference TRBV5-1 and TRBJ2-2): KAGVTQTPRYLIKTRGQQVTLSCSPISGHRSVSWYQQTPGQGLQFLFEYFSETQRNKGNFPGRFSGRQFSNSRSEMNVSTLELGDSALYLCASSLFGANTGELFFGEGSRLTVL.